This T cell receptor (beta chain) is from a study of regulatory T cells in long-lasting Graves disease. Study-wide results and caveats: TRBV28, TRBJ1-2 and TRBJ2-5 were favored in persistent disease. With 2,741 shared public clonotypes, persistent patients exceeded new patients, who shared roughly 920. Accuracy was perhaps lowered by the small sample size.

This clonotype was seen more than once but under ten times. Its antigen is still unknown. Time point indicated: persistent/refractory GD, antithyroid drugs over 5 years with positive TRAb. After RNA was extracted from PBMCs, the TCR library was made from it. Patients with Graves' disease were diagnosed by American Thyroid Association guidelines. Relying on iRepertoire HTBI primers and Arm-PCR of CDR3 regions, the team built TCR beta libraries. Using its own MiXCR run on the multiplex PCR reads, TCRdb lists one record per CDR3 protein. The data contain some 430,000 distinct CDR3 sequences, under 25% of them seen just once; the ten biggest clones take up around 7%. CDR1 is SGDLS and CDR2 is YYNGEE in the germline V gene. V lost 4 bases and J lost 3, with 19 bases in between. The length of the CDR3 is 16 residues.

This sequence originates from a female donor with Graves disease. The specimen was peripheral blood mononuclear cells (PBMCs), collected when the disease was refractory, from a patient treated with antithyroid drugs. The J gene is TRBJ1-2, the V gene TRBV9, with a tentative D call TRBD1 (6 bases). The CDR3 sequence is CASSPTLGAGDYGYTF. The DNA of the CDR3 is TGTGCCAGCAGCCCCACCCTAGGGGCAGGGGACTATGGCTACACCTTC.